Listed below are T cell receptor beta chains from one sample, sequenced in a study of T cell changes during pregnancy in multiple sclerosis. Using immunoSEQ multiplex PCR, the repertoire was profiled, and TCRdb retains in-frame clones only, with some absent. The table has over 50,000 clones, 90% seen once. The specimen was peripheral blood, collected in the first trimester of pregnancy. The receptors were sampled from a female donor in good health, enrolled as a control in a pregnancy study. Both conserved end residues are part of each CDR3. D genes are given only for firm matches. Expanded clones are given a class, and other clones once, few, many or no size at all.

clone_size d_call j_call v_call cdr3_aa cdr3_nt
NA NA TRBJ2-1 TRBV6-5 CASTRRGSNEQFF TGTGCCAGCACACGGCGGGGTAGCAATGAGCAGTTCTTC
few NA TRBJ1-1 TRBV6-1 CASSGTVNTEAFF TGTGCCAGCAGTGGCACAGTGAACACTGAAGCTTTCTTT
NA TRBD1 TRBJ2-1 TRBV6-6 CASRGPGVLNEQFF TGTGCCTCCAGGGGGCCGGGGGTCCTCAATGAGCAGTTCTTC
NA NA TRBJ1-5 TRBV5-6 CASSLGDIQPQHF TGTGCCAGCAGCTTGGGGGACATACAGCCCCAGCATTTT
once NA TRBJ1-2 TRBV5-6 CASSLEWGGSGYTF TGTGCCAGCAGCTTGGAATGGGGAGGGAGTGGCTACACCTTC
NA TRBD1 TRBJ2-7 TRBV5-5 CASSGILGQGEVYEQYF TGTGCCAGCAGCGGGATACTGGGACAGGGGGAAGTCTACGAGCAGTACTTC
NA NA TRBJ1-6 TRBV25-1 CASGPPPLHF TGTGCCAGCGGGCCGCCACCCCTCCACTTT
NA TRBD2 TRBJ2-1 TRBV7-9 CASSTRGLGNNEQFF TGTGCCAGCAGCACGAGAGGACTAGGAAACAATGAGCAGTTCTTC
NA NA TRBJ1-6 TRBV5-6 CASSLAGEGSPLHF TGTGCCAGCAGCTTGGCAGGGGAAGGTTCACCCCTCCACTTT
NA NA TRBJ1-1 TRBV25-1 CASTPTGLNTEAFF TGTGCCAGCACGCCGACAGGTCTTAACACTGAAGCTTTCTTT
NA TRBD1 TRBJ2-3 TRBV7-2 CASSPPLAGGADTQYF TGTGCCAGCAGCCCCCCCCTTGCAGGGGGCGCAGATACGCAGTATTTT
NA TRBD1 TRBJ2-1 TRBV7-9 CASSLAPGDRATYEQFF TGTGCCAGCAGCTTAGCTCCCGGGGACAGGGCTACCTATGAGCAGTTCTTC
NA TRBD1 TRBJ2-5 TRBV11-2 CASSLSGGEETQYF TGTGCCAGCAGCTTATCAGGGGGCGAAGAGACCCAGTACTTC
NA NA TRBJ1-5 TRBV19 CASSIVHYSNQPQHF TGTGCCAGTAGTATAGTACACTATAGCAATCAGCCCCAGCATTTT
NA TRBD1 TRBJ2-7 TRBV11-2 CASSPQTGRKSYEQYF TGTGCCAGCAGCCCCCAGACAGGGAGAAAGTCCTACGAGCAGTACTTC
once TRBD2 TRBJ2-1 TRBV6-4 CASSVLAGDDSNEQFF TGTGCCAGCAGTGTCCTAGCGGGAGATGATAGCAATGAGCAGTTCTTC
NA NA TRBJ2-7 TRBV6-1 CASSEFSLTGLHYEQYF TGTGCCAGCAGTGAATTCTCGTTGACGGGACTCCACTACGAGCAGTACTTC
NA NA TRBJ2-5 TRBV27 CASTPSLGLAQETQYF TGTGCCAGCACCCCCTCCCTCGGGCTAGCCCAAGAGACCCAGTACTTC
NA TRBD1 TRBJ1-4 TRBV7-9 CASSFDRGLEKLFF TGTGCCAGCAGCTTTGACAGGGGGCTTGAAAAACTGTTTTTT
NA NA TRBJ1-4 TRBV5-1 CASSFQRLYNEKLFF TGCGCCAGCAGCTTTCAGCGTCTTTATAATGAAAAACTGTTTTTT
NA NA TRBJ1-5 TRBV28 CATTWANQPQHF TGTGCCACCACTTGGGCTAATCAGCCCCAGCATTTT
NA NA TRBJ2-7 TRBV6-6 CASSPAYEQYF TGTGCCAGCAGCCCTGCCTACGAGCAGTACTTC
NA NA TRBJ1-2 TRBV19 CASTPQGRGGYTF TGTGCCAGCACACCACAGGGTAGGGGAGGCTACACCTTC
NA TRBD2 TRBJ2-2 TRBV6-1 CASIFGGVYTGELFF TGTGCCAGCATCTTTGGGGGGGTTTACACCGGGGAGCTGTTTTTT
NA TRBD1 TRBJ2-1 TRBV27 CASLGRDSEFF TGTGCCAGTTTGGGCAGGGACAGCGAGTTCTTC
NA TRBD1 TRBJ2-7 TRBV7-8 CASSFEQGAGEQYF TGTGCCAGCAGCTTCGAACAGGGGGCTGGCGAGCAGTACTTC
NA NA TRBJ2-1 TRBV19 CASTRTQGNEQFF TGTGCCAGTACCCGAACCCAGGGGAATGAGCAGTTCTTC
NA NA TRBJ2-5 TRBV28 CASSSSSRVRRAQYF TGTGCCAGCAGTTCCTCCTCCAGGGTCCGGAGGGCCCAGTACTTC
NA TRBD1 TRBJ1-6 TRBV6-1 CASSNRQGDNSPLHF TGTGCCAGCAGTAATCGACAGGGGGATAATTCACCCCTCCACTTT
few TRBD1 TRBJ1-1 TRBV4-2 CASRYRGQNTEAFF TGTGCCAGCAGGTACAGGGGGCAGAACACTGAAGCTTTCTTT
NA TRBD2 TRBJ2-5 TRBV18 CASSPRISGGQETQYF TGTGCCAGCTCACCACGTATTAGCGGGGGACAAGAGACCCAGTACTTC
NA NA TRBJ1-1 TRBV29-1 CSFQRKNTEAFF TGCAGCTTCCAGAGGAAAAACACTGAAGCTTTCTTT
NA TRBD1 TRBJ1-1 TRBV6-6 CASSYSAGGVLEAFF TGTGCCAGCAGTTACTCGGCAGGGGGCGTTTTAGAAGCTTTCTTT
NA TRBD2 TRBJ2-2 TRBV6-5 CASKGGREAGELFF TGTGCCAGCAAGGGCGGGAGGGAAGCCGGGGAGCTGTTTTTT
NA NA TRBJ2-2 TRBV15 CATSRSGGSGELFF TGTGCCACCAGCAGGTCGGGGGGCTCCGGGGAGCTGTTTTTT
NA NA TRBJ2-2 TRBV6-6 CASSLDRNTGELFF TGTGCCAGCAGTTTAGACAGGAACACCGGGGAGCTGTTTTTT
NA TRBD2 TRBJ2-3 TRBV13 CASSLGSRLAGEADTQYF TGTGCCAGCAGCTTAGGATCCCGACTAGCGGGAGAAGCAGATACGCAGTATTTT
NA NA TRBJ1-1 TRBV29-1 CSVAGTEAFF TGCAGCGTTGCGGGTACTGAAGCTTTCTTT
NA TRBD1 TRBJ1-1 TRBV5-1 CASSSGQGGTEAFF TGCGCCAGCAGCTCTGGACAGGGTGGCACTGAAGCTTTCTTT
NA TRBD2 TRBJ2-3 TRBV27 CASSPRRHDSGGSPKTDTQYF TGTGCCAGCAGTCCCCGACGTCACGATAGCGGGGGGTCCCCTAAAACTGATACGCAGTATTTT